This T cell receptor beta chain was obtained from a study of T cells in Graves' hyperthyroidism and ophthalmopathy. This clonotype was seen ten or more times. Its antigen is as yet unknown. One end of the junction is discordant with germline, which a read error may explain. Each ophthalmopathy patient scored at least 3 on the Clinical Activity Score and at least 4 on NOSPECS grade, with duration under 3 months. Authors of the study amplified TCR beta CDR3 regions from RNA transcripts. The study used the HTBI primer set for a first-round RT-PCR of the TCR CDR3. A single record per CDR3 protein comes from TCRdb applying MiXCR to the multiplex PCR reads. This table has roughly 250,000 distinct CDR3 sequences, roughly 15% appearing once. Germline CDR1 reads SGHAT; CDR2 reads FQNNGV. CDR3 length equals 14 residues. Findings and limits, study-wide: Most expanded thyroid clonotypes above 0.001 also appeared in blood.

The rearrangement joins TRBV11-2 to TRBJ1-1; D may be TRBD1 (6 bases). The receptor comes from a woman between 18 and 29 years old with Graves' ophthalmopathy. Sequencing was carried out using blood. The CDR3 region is CASSLTGQVTGAFF. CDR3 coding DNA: TGTGCCAGCAGCTTAACGGGACAAGTCACTGGAGCTTTCTTT. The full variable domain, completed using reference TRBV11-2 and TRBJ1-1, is EAGVAQSPRYKIIEKRQSVAFWCNPISGHATLYWYQQILGQGPKLLIQFQNNGVVDDSQLPKDRFSAERLKGVDSTLKIQPAKLEDSAVYLCASSLTGQVTGAFFGQGTRLTVV.